Following are 3 T cell receptor beta chains from one sample sequenced in a study of T cells in localized non-small cell lung cancer. Sequencing used immunoSEQ multiplex PCR; TCRdb keeps in-frame clones, though not all of them. The sample lists 72,000 or so clones; approximately 84% were seen once. The sample here was peripheral blood, taken before any cancer treatment. The source of these receptors is a female donor of 60 years or more with stage I lung adenocarcinoma.

This clone was seen only once. V is TRBV5-1 and J is TRBJ2-7; the match to TRBD1 covers 7 bases. V lost 0 bases and J lost 9; bases outside the gene matches: 9. Germline V gene lookup returns CDR1 SGHRS and CDR2 YFSETQ. This CDR3 is 14 amino acids long. The CDR3 DNA reads TGCGCCAGCAGCTTGGACGACAGGGAAGCAAGGCAGTACTTC. Its translation: CASSLDDREARQYF.

V usage is TRBV10-2 and J usage is TRBJ1-6; tentative D call: TRBD1 (5 bases). With 6 bases removed from V and 7 bases from J, the gap between germline ends came to 16 bases. Germline V gives CDR1 WSHSY, CDR2 SAAADI. The CDR3 spans 15 residues. The CDR3: CASRLMGLPNSPLHF. The CDR3 DNA sequence: TGCGCCAGCAGATTGATGGGACTCCCGAATTCACCCCTCCACTTT.

In its sample, this clone was seen a few times. The rearrangement links TRBV20-1 to TRBJ1-1; D gene uncertain. This CDR3 has 11 residues. V was trimmed by 3 bases and J by 6 bases, leaving 8 bases between them. From germline, CDR1 is DFQATT and CDR2 SNEGSKA (reference sequence). The CDR3: CSARWASEAFF. The CDR3, as DNA: TGCAGTGCTAGGTGGGCTTCTGAAGCTTTCTTT.